This T cell receptor beta chain is drawn from a study of T cells in localized non-small cell lung cancer. Worth noting for this clone: Its antigen is not known.

Clones were sequenced by immunoSEQ multiplex PCR, and TCRdb holds only the in-frame ones, with some missing. This sample has 70,000 or so clones; about 81% occur once, and the top ten carry under 1.5%. Whole-study results and caveats: Tumor samples were not multi-region, leaving intratumor heterogeneity unexcluded.

This receptor was taken from an older female donor with stage I lung adenocarcinoma. The material sequenced was peripheral blood, taken before any cancer treatment.

CDR3 residues: CTSLAESTGELFF. In nucleotides, the CDR3 is TGCACCAGCCTCGCCGAGAGCACCGGGGAGCTGTTTTTT. V and J are TRBV1 and TRBJ2-2; TRBD2 is the table's D call and was not checked against the DNA. TRBV1 is reported as a pseudogene. This CDR3 is built from 13 residues.